This T cell receptor (beta chain) was identified during a study of regulatory T cells in long-lasting Graves disease. Investigators prepared the TCR beta libraries by applying iRepertoire HTBI primers and Arm-PCR of CDR3 regions. Via MiXCR, TCRdb re-called the multiplex PCR reads, giving one row per CDR3 protein. The data contain roughly 400,000 distinct CDR3 sequences, over 20% of them seen just once; the ten biggest clones take up roughly an eighth. In its sample, this clonotype was seen a few times. Time point meaning: persistent/refractory GD, antithyroid drugs over 5 years with positive TRAb. The authors made the TCR library using RNA they extracted from PBMCs. The CDR3 consists of 16 residues. Trimming cost V 3 bases and J 3 bases; bases outside gene matches: 8. Per the germline V gene, CDR1 is LGHDT and CDR2 is YNNKEL (reference sequence).

The genes are TRBV3-1 and TRBJ2-7; 10 nucleotides align to TRBD1. This receptor was obtained from a female donor with Graves disease. The sequencing here drew on peripheral blood mononuclear cells (PBMCs), taken when the disease was refractory, from a patient treated with antithyroid drugs. In DNA, the CDR3 is TGTGCCAGCAGCCAGGTGGGACAGGGGCTATACTACGAGCAGTACTTC. It yields the protein CASSQVGQGLYYEQYF.